This T cell receptor (beta chain) was identified in a study of shared clonotypes between healthy human individuals. Sequencing used immunoSEQ multiplex PCR; TCRdb keeps in-frame clones, though not all of them. The table records approximately 740,000 clones, approximately 79% of them present only once. Study findings and constraints: Around 5% was the fraction of naive CD4 clonotypes found shared across four donors. Donor clonotype sharing was expected to depend on sequencing depth. Generation probability values for non-shared clonotypes were lower than those for clonotypes shared by all four donors.

Of note for this clone: Its specificity is not known.

The CDR3 runs to 13 residues. The germline V gene encodes CDR1 MGHDK and CDR2 SYGVNS. V was pared by 3 bases and J by 5 bases, with 10 bases between. This chain uses TRBV25-1 with TRBJ2-5, with a tentative D call TRBD1 (5 bases). The material sequenced was memory CD4+ T cells sorted from blood. As for subset: CD45RA-negative fraction. This clonotype originated in a woman in her 30s in good health. The CDR3 spells CASSDWGFETQYF. CDR3 sequence (DNA): TGTGCCAGCAGTGACTGGGGCTTCGAGACCCAGTACTTC.